This TCR beta chain was documented in a study of immune evolution from preneoplasia to lung adenocarcinoma. Method: immunoSEQ multiplex PCR; TCRdb's copy keeps in-frame clones and lacks some. The sample records 3,000 to 4,500 clones, about 81% being singletons. Overall study findings and caveats: Later-stage lesions seemingly showed higher T cell density and diversity than normal lung.

This clone was recorded once. What it binds is unknown. With 4 bases clipped from V and 6 bases from J, the junction kept 7 bases outside the gene matches. Looked up from germline, CDR1 is GTSNPN and CDR2 is SVGIG (reference sequence). The CDR3 spans 14 residues. V usage is TRBV30 and J usage is TRBJ1-4; 8 nucleotides align to TRBD1. The TCR originated in a person aged 65 to 79 with invasive lung adenocarcinoma. The sequenced sample was FFPE invasive lung adenocarcinoma tissue. As DNA, the CDR3 is TGTGCCTGGACGACAGGGGCAGGGGATGAAAAACTGTTTTTT. Translating gives CAWTTGAGDEKLFF.